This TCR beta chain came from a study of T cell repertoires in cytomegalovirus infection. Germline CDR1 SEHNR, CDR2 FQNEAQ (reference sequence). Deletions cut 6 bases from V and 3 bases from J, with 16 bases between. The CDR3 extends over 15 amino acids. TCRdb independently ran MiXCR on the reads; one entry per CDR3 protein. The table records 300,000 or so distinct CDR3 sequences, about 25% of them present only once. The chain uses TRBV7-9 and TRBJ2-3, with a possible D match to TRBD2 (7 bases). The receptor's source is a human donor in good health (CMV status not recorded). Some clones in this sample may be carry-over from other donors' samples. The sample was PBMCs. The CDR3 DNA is TGTGCCAGCAGACTCCGGGGGGCTCGAACAGATACGCAGTATTTT. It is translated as CASRLRGARTDTQYF.